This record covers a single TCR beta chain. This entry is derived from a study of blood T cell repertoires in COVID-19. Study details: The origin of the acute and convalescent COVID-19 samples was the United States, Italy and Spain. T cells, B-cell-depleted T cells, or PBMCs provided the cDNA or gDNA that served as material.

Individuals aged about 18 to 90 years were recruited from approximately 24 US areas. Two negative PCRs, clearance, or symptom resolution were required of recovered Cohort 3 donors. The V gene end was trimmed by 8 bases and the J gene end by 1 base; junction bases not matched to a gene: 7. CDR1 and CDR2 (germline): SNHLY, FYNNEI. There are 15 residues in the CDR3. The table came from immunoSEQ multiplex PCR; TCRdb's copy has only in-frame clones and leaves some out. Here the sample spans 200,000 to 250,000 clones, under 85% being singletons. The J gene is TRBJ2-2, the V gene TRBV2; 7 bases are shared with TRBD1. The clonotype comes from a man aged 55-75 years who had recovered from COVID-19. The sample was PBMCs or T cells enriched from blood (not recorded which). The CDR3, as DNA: TGTGCCAGCCAAAAGGGGACAGAGAACACCGGGGAGCTGTTTTTT. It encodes CASQKGTENTGELFF.